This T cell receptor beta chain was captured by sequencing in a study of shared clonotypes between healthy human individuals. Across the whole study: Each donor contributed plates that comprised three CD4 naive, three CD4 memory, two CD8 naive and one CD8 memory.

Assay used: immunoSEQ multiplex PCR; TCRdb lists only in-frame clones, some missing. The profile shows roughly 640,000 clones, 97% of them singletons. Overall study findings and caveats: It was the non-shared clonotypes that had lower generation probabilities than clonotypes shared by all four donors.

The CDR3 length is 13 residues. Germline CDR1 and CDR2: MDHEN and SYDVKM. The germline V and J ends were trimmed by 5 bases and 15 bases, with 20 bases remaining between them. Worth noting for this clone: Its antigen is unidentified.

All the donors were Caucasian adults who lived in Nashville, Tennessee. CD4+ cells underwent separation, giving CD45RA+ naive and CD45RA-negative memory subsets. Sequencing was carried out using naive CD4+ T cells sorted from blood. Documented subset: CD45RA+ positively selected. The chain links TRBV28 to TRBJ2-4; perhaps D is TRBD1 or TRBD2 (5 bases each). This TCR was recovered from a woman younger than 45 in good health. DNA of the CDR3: TGTGCCAGCAGTGAAACCCGAGGACACCGGGGGTACTTC. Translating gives CASSETRGHRGYF.